This is a list of T cell receptor beta chains from one sample in a study of beta chain features in type 1 diabetes. Measured with immunoSEQ multiplex PCR; TCRdb has only the in-frame clones, and not every one. Of approximately 120,000 clones listed, 15% to 20% are singletons. The sample was central memory CD4+ T cells from blood. Receptors were obtained from a man in his late teens or twenties with type 1 diabetes. The CDR3 runs from the conserved cysteine through the conserved F or W. D genes are given only for firm matches. A row's size may be missing; if present it is once, few, many or a size class.

TRBV5-1,TRBJ1-1,-,few,CASSLFGGANTEAFF,TGCGCCAGCAGCTTGTTTGGGGGCGCAAACACTGAAGCTTTCTTT
TRBV7-2,TRBJ2-7,-,-,CASIRGGGWNEQYF,TGTGCCAGCATCCGAGGAGGGGGGTGGAACGAGCAGTACTTC
TRBV7-2,TRBJ2-5,TRBD2,-,CASSHSGGLETQYF,TGTGCCAGCAGCCATAGCGGGGGGCTGGAGACCCAGTACTTC
TRBV7-2,TRBJ2-1,-,-,CASSSPRGTARGEQFF,TGTGCCAGCAGCTCCCCCCGCGGGACAGCCCGAGGTGAGCAGTTCTTC
TRBV5-6,TRBJ1-3,-,-,CASGRGVSGNTIYF,TGTGCCAGCGGGCGTGGAGTTTCTGGAAACACCATATATTTT
TRBV30,TRBJ1-2,-,-,CAWTRGRNMNYGYTF,TGTGCCTGGACCCGCGGACGGAACATGAACTATGGCTACACCTTC
TRBV25-1,TRBJ1-2,-,few,CASSSDRYGYTF,TGTGCCAGCAGTTCAGACCGGTATGGCTACACCTTC
TRBV6-6,TRBJ1-1,-,-,CASSPITMDTEAFF,TGTGCCAGCAGCCCCATTACCATGGACACTGAAGCTTTCTTT
TRBV5-6,TRBJ1-5,-,few,CASTPGEKNQPQHF,TGTGCCAGCACCCCAGGAGAGAAAAATCAGCCCCAGCATTTT
TRBV5-1,TRBJ2-3,TRBD1,few,CASSSGQDYEADTQYF,TGCGCCAGCAGCTCGGGACAGGACTATGAAGCAGATACGCAGTATTTT
TRBV2,TRBJ1-1,-,-,CASSLGQGGTEAFF,TGTGCCAGCTCCCTGGGGCAGGGCGGCACTGAAGCTTTCTTT
TRBV6-5,TRBJ1-1,-,-,CASSRSMNTEAFF,TGTGCCAGCAGCAGGAGCATGAACACTGAAGCTTTCTTT
TRBV9,TRBJ1-2,-,-,CASSVDPQGWFGNYGYTF,TGTGCCAGCAGCGTAGACCCACAGGGATGGTTTGGGAACTATGGCTACACCTTC
TRBV7-9,TRBJ2-5,-,few,CASSPNGGQETQYF,TGTGCCAGCAGCCCCAATGGAGGCCAAGAGACCCAGTACTTC
TRBV19,TRBJ2-1,TRBD1,few,CASRAGTENNEQFF,TGTGCCAGCCGAGCCGGGACAGAAAACAATGAGCAGTTCTTC